Sequencing of this TCR beta chain was carried out in a study of blood T cell repertoires in COVID-19. Trimming stripped 2 bases from V and 0 bases from J, with 9 bases between. The CDR3 is made up of 14 amino acids. The V gene's germline CDR1 is SGHKS and CDR2 YYEKEE (reference sequence). Repertoires were generated with immunoSEQ multiplex PCR, while TCRdb's copy carries only in-frame clones and drops some. The sample has approximately 380,000 clones; roughly 85% are singletons. The rearrangement uses TRBV5-5 and TRBJ2-7; D is undetermined. The clonotype comes from a woman younger than 30 with acute or convalescent COVID-19. The sequenced sample consisted of peripheral blood. The CDR3 DNA sequence: TGTGCCAGCAGCTTAGATCTGAGCTCCTACGAGCAGTACTTC. Protein sequence: CASSLDLSSYEQYF.